This TCR beta chain was identified in a study of T-cell memory formation after mild COVID-19 (dated by TCRdb to the early 2020s). Notes on the research overall: Most TCR sequence clusters were specific to one of the two donors. In a couple of donors, T-cell clones that expanded and contracted after mild COVID-19 were followed by sequencing TCRalpha and TCRbeta repertoires longitudinally. Two young, previously healthy adult volunteers made up the cohort, one male and one female. Study-level results and caveats: Contracting CD4+ clones were found mainly in CM and EM memory subsets, while CD8+ clones were enriched in EMRA. Only two mild cases were covered by the study, and larger cohorts that include severe cases with pre-infection samples were considered necessary. Some responding clones were found in pre-infection memory, which suggests that pre-existing cross-reactive memory T cells took part in the SARS-CoV-2 response. From day 15 to 85, contracting clones showed balanced CD4/CD8 phenotypes, whereas a second wave of clones that expanded from day 15 to 37 leaned towards CD4+. SARS-CoV-2 specificity was not confirmed for the second-wave clones peaking on day 37.

Ficoll-Paque density gradient centrifugation was the method used to isolate PBMCs. Sequenced on an Illumina NovaSeq 6000. TCRalpha and TCRbeta cDNA libraries were built by 5'RACE with constant-segment primers, adding sample barcodes and unique molecular identifiers. Trizol reagent was used to extract RNA from every sample. Libraries were amplified in two PCR steps, with a second sample barcode and Illumina TruSeq adapters added in the second step. The libraries were sequenced on an Illumina NovaSeq using 2 x 150 bp paired-end reads. In the paper's pipeline: Demultiplexing of reads and collapsing into UMI-guided consensus sequences were performed with migec v1.2.7. Using mixcr v2.1.11, the UMI consensuses were aligned to TRA and TRB V and J templates and assembled into clonotypes. A clonotype was counted as expanded or contracted only when both edgeR and NoisET called the clonotype significant, with the noise models trained on biological replicates. For edgeR calls, the thresholds were a false discovery rate-adjusted p below 0.01 and a log2 fold-change of 1. As an exploratory analysis of dynamics, PCA with hierarchical clustering was applied to max-normalized trajectories of the 1000 most abundant clonotypes. Separately sequenced CD4+ and CD8+ repertoires were used to assign a CD4 or CD8 phenotype to each responding clone. The raw public reads went through TCRdb reprocessing: fastp at Q25, MiXCR clone calling, in-frame beta chains kept. Merged by CDR3 protein, the rows form single entries marked with the most common genes and DNA. These V and J calls rely on TCRdb rather than the paper's analysis. Here the sample has fewer than 650,000 distinct CDR3 sequences; 20% to 25% occur a single time. The ten largest clones represent 8.4% of the sample.

This clonotype was recorded at least ten times. The specificity of this receptor is unknown. Qualities for individual bases were not recorded, and no much larger clone is one base off. CDR1 SGDLS and CDR2 YYNGEE were looked up in the germline V gene. The CDR3 has 19 amino acids, counting the end cysteine and phenylalanine. Only the CDR3 region is kept as DNA, spanning 57 bases read in frame from base 1. V and J are truncated by 6 bases and 1 base respectively, leaving an intervening sequence of 28 bases. The chain joins TRBV9 to TRBJ1-2, with a weak D call of TRBD1 (5 bases match). This TCR was recovered from an adult woman who had mild COVID-19 (a few samples of this study predate the infection). The sample titles of this study are shuffled in the database, so cell type and time point are left out; the donor was told from shared clones. The sequenced sample consisted of PBMCs or a T cell subset sorted from them (not recorded which). The CDR3 is CASTGARDASVDGNYGYTF. The nucleotide sequence reads as follows: TGTGCCAGCACCGGGGCCCGGGACGCCTCAGTGGACGGTAACTATGGCTACACCTTC.